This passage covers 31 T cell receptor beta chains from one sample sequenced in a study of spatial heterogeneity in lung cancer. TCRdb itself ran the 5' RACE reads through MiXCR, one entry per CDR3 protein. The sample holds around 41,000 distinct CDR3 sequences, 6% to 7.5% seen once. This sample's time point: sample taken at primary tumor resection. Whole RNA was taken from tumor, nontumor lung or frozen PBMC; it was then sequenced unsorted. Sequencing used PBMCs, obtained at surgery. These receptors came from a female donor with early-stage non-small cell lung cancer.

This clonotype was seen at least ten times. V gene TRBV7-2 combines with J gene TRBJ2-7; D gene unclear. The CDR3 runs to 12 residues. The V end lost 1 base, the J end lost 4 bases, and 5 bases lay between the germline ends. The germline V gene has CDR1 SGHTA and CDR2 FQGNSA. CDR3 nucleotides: TGTGCCAGCAGCTTAGACTTTTACGAGCAGTACTTC. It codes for CASSLDFYEQYF. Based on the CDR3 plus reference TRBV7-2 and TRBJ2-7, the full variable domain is GAGVSQSPSNKVTEKGKDVELRCDPISGHTALYWYRQSLGQGLEFLIYFQGNSAPDKSGLPSDRFSAERTGGSVSTLTIQRTQQEDSAVYLCASSLDFYEQYFGPGTRLTVT.

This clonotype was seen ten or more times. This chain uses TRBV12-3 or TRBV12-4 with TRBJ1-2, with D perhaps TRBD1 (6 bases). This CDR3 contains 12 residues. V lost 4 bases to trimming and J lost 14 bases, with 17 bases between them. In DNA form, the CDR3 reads TGTGCCAGCAGTTCCATGAGCCCCAGGGGAACCTTC. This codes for CASSSMSPRGTF.

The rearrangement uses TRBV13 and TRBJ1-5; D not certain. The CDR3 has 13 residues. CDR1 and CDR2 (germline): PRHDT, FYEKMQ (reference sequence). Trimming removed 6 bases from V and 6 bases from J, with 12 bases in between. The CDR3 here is CASSSRRGQPQHF. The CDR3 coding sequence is TGTGCCAGCAGTTCGCGACGAGGTCAGCCCCAGCATTTT.

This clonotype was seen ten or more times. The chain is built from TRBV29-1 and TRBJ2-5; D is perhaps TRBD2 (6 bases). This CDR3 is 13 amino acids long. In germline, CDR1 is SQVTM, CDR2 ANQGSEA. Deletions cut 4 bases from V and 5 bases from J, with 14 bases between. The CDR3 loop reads CSVASGSGETQYF. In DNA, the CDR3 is TGCAGCGTTGCTTCCGGGAGTGGGGAGACCCAGTACTTC.

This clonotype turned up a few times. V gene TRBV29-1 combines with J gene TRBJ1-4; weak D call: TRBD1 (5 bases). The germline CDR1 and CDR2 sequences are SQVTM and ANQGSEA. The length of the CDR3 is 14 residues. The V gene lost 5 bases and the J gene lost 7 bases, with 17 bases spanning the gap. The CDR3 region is CSVRGVSESEKLFF. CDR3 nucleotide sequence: TGCAGCGTTCGAGGGGTTTCGGAGAGTGAAAAACTGTTTTTT.

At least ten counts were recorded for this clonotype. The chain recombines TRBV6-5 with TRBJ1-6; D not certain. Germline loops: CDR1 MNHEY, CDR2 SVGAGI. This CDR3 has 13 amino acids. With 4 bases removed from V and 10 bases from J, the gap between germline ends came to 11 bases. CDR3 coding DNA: TGTGCCAGCAGTTTGAGTGGCAGCTCACCCCTCCACTTT. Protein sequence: CASSLSGSSPLHF.

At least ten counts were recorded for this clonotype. CDR3 protein: CASSDGLSNQPQHF. The CDR3 bases are TGTGCCAGCAGTGATGGTCTCAGTAATCAGCCCCAGCATTTT. The chain joins TRBV2 to TRBJ1-5, with D unclear. The CDR3 totals 14 residues. Germline loops: CDR1 SNHLY, CDR2 FYNNEI. V shed 3 bases and J shed 4 bases, with 10 bases lying between them.

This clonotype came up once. In DNA form, the CDR3 reads TGTGCCAGCAGTTACTCAGGGGTGCAGTTCTTC. Translation: CASSYSGVQFF. V usage is TRBV6-2 or TRBV6-3 and J usage is TRBJ2-1, with D perhaps matching TRBD1 (5 bases). The germline V and J ends were trimmed by 0 bases and 12 bases, with 6 bases remaining between them. CDR1 and CDR2 (germline): MNHEY, SVGEGT. The CDR3 extends over 11 amino acids.

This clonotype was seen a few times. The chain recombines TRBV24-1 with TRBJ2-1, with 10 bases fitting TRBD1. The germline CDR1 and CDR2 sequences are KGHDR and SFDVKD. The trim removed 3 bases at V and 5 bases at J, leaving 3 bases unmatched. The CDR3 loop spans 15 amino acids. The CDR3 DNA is TGTGCCACCAGTGATCCCGGGACAGGGGACAATGAGCAGTTCTTC. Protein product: CATSDPGTGDNEQFF.

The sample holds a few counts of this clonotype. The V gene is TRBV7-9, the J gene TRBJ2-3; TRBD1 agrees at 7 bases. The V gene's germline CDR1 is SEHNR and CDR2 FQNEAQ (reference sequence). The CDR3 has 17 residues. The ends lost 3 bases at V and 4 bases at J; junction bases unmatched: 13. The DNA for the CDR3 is TGTGCCAGCAGCTTGTGGACAGGCTTCGTCGACGCAGATACGCAGTATTTT. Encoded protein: CASSLWTGFVDADTQYF.

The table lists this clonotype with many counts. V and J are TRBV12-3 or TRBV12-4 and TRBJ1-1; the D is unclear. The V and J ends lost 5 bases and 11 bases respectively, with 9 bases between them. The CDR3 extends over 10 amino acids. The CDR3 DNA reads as TGTGCCAGCAGTCGATCCGCGGCTTTCTTT. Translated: CASSRSAAFF.

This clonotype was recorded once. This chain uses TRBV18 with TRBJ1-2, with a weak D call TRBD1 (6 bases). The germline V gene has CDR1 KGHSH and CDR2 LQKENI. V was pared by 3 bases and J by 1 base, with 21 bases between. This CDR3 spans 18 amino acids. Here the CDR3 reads CASSPPGGEFGYNYGYTF. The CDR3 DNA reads TGTGCCAGCTCACCCCCGGGGGGCGAATTCGGATATAACTATGGCTACACCTTC.

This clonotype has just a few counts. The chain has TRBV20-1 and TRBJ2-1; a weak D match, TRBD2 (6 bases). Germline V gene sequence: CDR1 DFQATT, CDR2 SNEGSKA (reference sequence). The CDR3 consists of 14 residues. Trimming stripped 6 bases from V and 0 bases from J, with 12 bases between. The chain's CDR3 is CSAGGSISYNEQFF. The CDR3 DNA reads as TGCAGTGCAGGAGGGTCCATCTCCTACAATGAGCAGTTCTTC.

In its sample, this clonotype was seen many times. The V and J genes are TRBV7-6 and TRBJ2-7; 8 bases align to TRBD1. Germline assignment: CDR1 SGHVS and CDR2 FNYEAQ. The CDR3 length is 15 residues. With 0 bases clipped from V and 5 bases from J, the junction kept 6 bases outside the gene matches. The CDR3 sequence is CASSLAGTGAHEQYF. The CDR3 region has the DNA TGTGCCAGCAGCTTAGCCGGGACAGGAGCCCACGAGCAGTACTTC.

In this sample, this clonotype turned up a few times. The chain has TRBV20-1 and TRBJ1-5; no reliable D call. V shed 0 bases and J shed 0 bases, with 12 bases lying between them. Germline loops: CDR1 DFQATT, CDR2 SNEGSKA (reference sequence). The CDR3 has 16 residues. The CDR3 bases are TGCAGTGCTAGAGATAGGAAAATTTATAGCAATCAGCCCCAGCATTTT. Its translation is CSARDRKIYSNQPQHF.

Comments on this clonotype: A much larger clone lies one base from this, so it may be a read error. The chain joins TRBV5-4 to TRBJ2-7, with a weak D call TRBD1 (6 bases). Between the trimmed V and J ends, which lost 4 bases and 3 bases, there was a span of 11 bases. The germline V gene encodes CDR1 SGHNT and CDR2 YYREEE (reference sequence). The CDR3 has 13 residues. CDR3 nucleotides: TGTGCCAGCAGCCCGGACAGAAACTACGAGCAGTACTTC. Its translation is CASSPDRNYEQYF.

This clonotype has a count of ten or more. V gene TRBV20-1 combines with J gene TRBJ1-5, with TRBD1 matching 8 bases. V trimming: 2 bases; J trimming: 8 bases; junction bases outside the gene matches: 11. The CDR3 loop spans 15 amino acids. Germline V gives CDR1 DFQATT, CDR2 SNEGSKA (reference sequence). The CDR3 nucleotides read TGCAGTGCTAGACCGGCTGGACAGGGAAATAAGCCCCAGCATTTT. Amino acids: CSARPAGQGNKPQHF.

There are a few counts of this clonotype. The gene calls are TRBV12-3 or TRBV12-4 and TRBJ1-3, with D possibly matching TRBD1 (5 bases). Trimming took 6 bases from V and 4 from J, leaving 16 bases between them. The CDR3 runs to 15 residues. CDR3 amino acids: CASSNGTPSGNTIYF. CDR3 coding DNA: TGTGCCAGCAGCAACGGGACCCCGTCGGGAAACACCATATATTTT.

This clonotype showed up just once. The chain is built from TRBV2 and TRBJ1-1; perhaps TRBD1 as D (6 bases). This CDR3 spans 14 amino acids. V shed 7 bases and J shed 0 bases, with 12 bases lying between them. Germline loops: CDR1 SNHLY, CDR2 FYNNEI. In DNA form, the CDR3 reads TGTGCCAGCAACTCCCAGGGGATGAACACTGAAGCTTTCTTT. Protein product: CASNSQGMNTEAFF.

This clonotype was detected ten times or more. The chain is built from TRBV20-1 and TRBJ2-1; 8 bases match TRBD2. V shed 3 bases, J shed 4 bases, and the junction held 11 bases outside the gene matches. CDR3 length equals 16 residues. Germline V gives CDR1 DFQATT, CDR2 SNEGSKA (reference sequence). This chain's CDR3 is CSASVGAASGYNEQFF. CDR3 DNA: TGCAGTGCTAGCGTAGGGGCGGCTAGCGGGTACAATGAGCAGTTCTTC.

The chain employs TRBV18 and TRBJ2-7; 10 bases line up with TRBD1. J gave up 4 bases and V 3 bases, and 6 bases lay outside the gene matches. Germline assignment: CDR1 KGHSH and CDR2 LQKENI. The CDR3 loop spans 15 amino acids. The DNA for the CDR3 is TGTGCCAGCTCACCCGGGGGACAGGGGCTTTACGAGCAGTACTTC. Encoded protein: CASSPGGQGLYEQYF.

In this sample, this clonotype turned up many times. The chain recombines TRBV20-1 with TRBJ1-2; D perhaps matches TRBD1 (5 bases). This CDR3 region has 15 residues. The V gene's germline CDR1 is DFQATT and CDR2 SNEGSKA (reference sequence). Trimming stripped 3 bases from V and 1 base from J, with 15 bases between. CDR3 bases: TGCAGTGCTAGCGAAACAGGCTCTTTTAACTATGGCTACACCTTC. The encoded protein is CSASETGSFNYGYTF.

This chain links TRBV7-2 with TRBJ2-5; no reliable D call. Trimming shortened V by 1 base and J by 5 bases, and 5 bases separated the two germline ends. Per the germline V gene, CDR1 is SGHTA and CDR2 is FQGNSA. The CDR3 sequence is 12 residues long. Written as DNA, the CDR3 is TGTGCCAGCAGCTTAGACCGGGAGACCCAGTACTTC. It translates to CASSLDRETQYF.

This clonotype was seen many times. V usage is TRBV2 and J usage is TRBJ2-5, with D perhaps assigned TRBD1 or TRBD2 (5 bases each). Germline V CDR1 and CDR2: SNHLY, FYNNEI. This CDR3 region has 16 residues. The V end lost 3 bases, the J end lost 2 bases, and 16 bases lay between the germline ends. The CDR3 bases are TGTGCCAGCAGTGAGTCTGGGGGTTGGGGACAAGAGACCCAGTACTTC. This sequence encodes CASSESGGWGQETQYF.

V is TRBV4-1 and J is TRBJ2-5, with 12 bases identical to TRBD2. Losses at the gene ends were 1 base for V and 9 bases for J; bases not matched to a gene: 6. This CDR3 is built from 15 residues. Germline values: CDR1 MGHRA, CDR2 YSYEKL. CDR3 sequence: CASSQGTSGTRAQYF. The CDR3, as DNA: TGCGCCAGCAGCCAAGGGACTAGCGGGACCCGGGCCCAGTACTTC.

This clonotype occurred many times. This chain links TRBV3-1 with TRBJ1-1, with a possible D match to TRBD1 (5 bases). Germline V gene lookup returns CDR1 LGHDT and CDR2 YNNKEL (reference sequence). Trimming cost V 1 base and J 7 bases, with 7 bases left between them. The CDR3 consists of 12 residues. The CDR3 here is CASSQAGGEAFF. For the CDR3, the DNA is TGTGCCAGCAGCCAAGCGGGGGGTGAAGCTTTCTTT. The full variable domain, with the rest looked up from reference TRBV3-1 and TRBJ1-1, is DTAVSQTPKYLVTQMGNDKSIKCEQNLGHDTMYWYKQDSKKFLKIMFSYNNKELIINETVPNRFSPKSPDKAHLNLHINSLELGDSAVYFCASSQAGGEAFFGQGTRLTVV.

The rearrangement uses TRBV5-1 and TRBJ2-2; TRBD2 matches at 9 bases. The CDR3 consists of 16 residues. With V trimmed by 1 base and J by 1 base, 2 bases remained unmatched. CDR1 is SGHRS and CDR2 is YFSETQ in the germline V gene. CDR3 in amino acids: CASSLTLAGNTGELFF. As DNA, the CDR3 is TGCGCCAGCAGCTTGACACTAGCGGGGAACACCGGGGAGCTGTTTTTT.

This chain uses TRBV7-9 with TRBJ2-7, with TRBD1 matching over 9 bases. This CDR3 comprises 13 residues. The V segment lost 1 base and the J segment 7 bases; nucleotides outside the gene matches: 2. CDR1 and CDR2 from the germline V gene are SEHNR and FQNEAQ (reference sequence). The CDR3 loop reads CASSLGGTGEQYF. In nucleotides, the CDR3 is TGTGCCAGCAGCTTAGGGGGGACAGGGGAGCAGTACTTC.

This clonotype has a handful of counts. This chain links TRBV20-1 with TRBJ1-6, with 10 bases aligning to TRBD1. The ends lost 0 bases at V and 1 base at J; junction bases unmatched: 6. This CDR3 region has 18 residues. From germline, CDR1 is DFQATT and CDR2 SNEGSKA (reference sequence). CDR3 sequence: CSARDAGQGSSYNSPLHF. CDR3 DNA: TGCAGTGCTAGAGATGCGGGACAGGGGAGTTCCTATAATTCACCCCTCCACTTT.

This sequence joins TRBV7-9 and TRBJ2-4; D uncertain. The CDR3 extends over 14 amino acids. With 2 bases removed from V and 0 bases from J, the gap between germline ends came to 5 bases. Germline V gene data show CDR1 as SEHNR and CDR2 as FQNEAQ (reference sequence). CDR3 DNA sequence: TGTGCCAGCAGCTTACCCCTAGCCAAAAACATTCAGTACTTC. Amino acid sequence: CASSLPLAKNIQYF.

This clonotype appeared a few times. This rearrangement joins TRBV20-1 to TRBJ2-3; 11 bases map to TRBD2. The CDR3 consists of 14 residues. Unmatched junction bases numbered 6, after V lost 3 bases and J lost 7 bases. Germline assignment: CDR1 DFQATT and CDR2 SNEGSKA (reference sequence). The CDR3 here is CSARALAGGHTQYF. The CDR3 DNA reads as TGCAGTGCTAGGGCCCTAGCGGGGGGACATACGCAGTATTTT.